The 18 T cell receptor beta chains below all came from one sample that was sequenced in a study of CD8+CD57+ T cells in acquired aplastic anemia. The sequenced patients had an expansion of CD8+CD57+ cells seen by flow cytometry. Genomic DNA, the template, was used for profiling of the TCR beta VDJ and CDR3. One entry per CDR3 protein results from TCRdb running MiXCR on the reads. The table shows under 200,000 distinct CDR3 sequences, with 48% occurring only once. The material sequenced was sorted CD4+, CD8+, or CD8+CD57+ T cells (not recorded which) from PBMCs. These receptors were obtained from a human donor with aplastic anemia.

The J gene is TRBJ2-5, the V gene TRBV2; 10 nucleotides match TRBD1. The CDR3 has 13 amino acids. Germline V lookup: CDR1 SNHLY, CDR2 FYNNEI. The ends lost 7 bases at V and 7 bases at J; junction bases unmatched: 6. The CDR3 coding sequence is TGTGCCAGCACCGGGACAGGGGCAGGGACCCAGTACTTC. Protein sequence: CASTGTGAGTQYF. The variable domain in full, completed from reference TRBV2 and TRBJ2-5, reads EPEVTQTPSHQVTQMGQEVILRCVPISNHLYFYWYRQILGQKVEFLVSFYNNEISEKSEIFDDQFSVERPDGSNFTLKIRSTKLEDSAMYFCASTGTGAGTQYFGPGTRLLVL.

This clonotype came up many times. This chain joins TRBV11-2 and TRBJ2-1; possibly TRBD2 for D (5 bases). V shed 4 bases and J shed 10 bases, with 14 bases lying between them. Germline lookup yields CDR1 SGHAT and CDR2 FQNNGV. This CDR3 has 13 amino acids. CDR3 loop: CASSSGLGGEQFF. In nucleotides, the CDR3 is TGTGCCAGCAGCTCCGGGCTAGGCGGGGAGCAGTTCTTC.

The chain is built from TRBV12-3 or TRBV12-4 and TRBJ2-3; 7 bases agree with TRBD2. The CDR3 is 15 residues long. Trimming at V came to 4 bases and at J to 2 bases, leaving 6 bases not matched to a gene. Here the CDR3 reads CASSWVAGLTDTQYF. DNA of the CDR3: TGTGCCAGCAGTTGGGTAGCGGGCCTCACAGATACGCAGTATTTT.

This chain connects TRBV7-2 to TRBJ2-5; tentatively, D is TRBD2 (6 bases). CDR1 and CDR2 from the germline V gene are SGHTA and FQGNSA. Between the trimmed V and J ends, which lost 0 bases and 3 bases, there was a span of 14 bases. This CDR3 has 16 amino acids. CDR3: CASSLAWPSAEETQYF. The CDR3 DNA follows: TGTGCCAGCAGCTTAGCGTGGCCTAGCGCAGAAGAGACCCAGTACTTC. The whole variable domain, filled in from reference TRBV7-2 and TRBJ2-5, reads GAGVSQSPSNKVTEKGKDVELRCDPISGHTALYWYRQSLGQGLEFLIYFQGNSAPDKSGLPSDRFSAERTGGSVSTLTIQRTQQEDSAVYLCASSLAWPSAEETQYFGPGTRLLVL.

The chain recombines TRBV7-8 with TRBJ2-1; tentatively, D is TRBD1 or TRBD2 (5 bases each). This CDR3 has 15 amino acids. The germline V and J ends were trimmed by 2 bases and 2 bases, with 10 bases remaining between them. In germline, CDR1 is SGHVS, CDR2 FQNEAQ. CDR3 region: CASSLTGDPYNEQFF. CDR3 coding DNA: TGTGCCAGCAGCTTAACCGGGGACCCCTACAATGAGCAGTTCTTC.

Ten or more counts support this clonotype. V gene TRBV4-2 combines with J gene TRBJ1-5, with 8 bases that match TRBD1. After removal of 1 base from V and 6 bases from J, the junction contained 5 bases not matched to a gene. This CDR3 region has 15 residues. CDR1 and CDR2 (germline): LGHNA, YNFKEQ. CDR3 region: CASSQGETGVQPQHF. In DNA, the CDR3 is TGTGCCAGCAGCCAAGGAGAGACAGGGGTTCAGCCCCAGCATTTT.

In DNA form, the CDR3 reads TGCAGTGCCACGGGACCGTTAAACAATGAGCAGTTCTTC. Translated: CSATGPLNNEQFF. The genes are TRBV20-1 and TRBJ2-1; D is tentatively TRBD1 or TRBD2 (5 bases each). V lost 6 bases to trimming and J lost 5 bases, with 14 bases between them. The CDR3 consists of 13 residues. CDR1 is DFQATT, CDR2 SNEGSKA, per germline (reference sequence).

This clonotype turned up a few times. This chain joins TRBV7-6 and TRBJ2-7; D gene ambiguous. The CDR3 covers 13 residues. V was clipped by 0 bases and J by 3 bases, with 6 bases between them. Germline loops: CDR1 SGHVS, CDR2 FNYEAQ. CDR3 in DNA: TGTGCCAGCAGCTTAGCCCCCGACTACGAGCAGTACTTC. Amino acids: CASSLAPDYEQYF.

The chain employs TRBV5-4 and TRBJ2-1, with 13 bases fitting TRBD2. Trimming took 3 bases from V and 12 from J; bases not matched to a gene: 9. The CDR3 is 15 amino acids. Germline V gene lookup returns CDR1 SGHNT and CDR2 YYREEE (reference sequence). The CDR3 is CASSSMTSGGIWQFF. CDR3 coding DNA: TGTGCCAGCAGCTCGATGACTAGCGGGGGGATTTGGCAGTTCTTC.

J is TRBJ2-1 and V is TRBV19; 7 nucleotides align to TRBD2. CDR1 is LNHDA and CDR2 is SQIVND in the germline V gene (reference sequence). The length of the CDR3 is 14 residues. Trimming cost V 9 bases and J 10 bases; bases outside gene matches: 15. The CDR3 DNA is TGTGCCAGCAGCTTGAGGGAGGGACCAACCGAGCAGTTCTTC. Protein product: CASSLREGPTEQFF.

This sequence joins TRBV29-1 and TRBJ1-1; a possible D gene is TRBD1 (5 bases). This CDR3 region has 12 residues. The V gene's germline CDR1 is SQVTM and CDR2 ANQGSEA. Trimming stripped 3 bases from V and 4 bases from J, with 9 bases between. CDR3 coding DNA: TGCAGCGTTGACGGGGGACGCACTGAAGCTTTCTTT. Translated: CSVDGGRTEAFF. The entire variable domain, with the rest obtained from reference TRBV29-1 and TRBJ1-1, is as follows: SAVISQKPSRDICQRGTSLTIQCQVDSQVTMMFWYRQQPGQSLTLIATANQGSEATYESGFVIDKFPISRPNLTFSTLTVSNMSPEDSSIYLCSVDGGRTEAFFGQGTRLTVV.

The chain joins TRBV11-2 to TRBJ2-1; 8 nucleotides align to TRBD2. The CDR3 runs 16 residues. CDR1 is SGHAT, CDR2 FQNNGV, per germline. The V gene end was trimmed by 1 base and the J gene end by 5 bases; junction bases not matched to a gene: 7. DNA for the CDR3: TGTGCCAGCAGCTTAGTGGTTAACGGGGGGGACAATGAGCAGTTCTTC. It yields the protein CASSLVVNGGDNEQFF.

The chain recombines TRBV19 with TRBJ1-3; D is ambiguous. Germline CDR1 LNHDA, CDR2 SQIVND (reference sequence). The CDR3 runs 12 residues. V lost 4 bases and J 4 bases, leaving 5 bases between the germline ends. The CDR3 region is CASSTGGNTIYF. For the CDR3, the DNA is TGTGCCAGTAGTACTGGGGGAAACACCATATATTTT.

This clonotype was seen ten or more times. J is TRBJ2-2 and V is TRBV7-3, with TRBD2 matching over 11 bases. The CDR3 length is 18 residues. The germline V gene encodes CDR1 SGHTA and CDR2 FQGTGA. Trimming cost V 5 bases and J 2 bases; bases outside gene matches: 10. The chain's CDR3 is CASSGSRLAGTNTGELFF. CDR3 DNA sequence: TGTGCCAGCAGCGGGAGTCGACTAGCGGGGACCAACACCGGGGAGCTGTTTTTT.

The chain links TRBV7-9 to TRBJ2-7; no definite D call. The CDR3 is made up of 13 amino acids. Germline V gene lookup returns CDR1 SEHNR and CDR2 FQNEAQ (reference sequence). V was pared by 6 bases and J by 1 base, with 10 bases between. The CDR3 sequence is CASSSDASYEQYF. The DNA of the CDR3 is TGTGCCAGCAGTTCGGACGCTTCCTACGAGCAGTACTTC.

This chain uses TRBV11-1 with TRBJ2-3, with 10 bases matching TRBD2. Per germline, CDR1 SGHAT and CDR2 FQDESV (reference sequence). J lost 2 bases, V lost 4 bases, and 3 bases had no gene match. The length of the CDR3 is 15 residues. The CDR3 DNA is TGTGCCAGCAGCTCACTAGCGGGGTTCACAGATACGCAGTATTTT. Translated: CASSSLAGFTDTQYF.

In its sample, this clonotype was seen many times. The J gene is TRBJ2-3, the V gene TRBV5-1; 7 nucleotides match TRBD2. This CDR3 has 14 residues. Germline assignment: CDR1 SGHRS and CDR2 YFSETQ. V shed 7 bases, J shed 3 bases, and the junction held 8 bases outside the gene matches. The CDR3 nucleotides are TGCGCCAGCGGCCCCGGGGGGAAGACAGATACGCAGTATTTT. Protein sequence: CASGPGGKTDTQYF.

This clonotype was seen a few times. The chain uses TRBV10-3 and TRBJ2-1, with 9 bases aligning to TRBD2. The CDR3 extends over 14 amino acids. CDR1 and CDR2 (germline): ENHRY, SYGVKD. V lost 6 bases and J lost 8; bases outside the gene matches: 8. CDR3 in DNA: TGTGCCATCAGAAGTAGCGGGAGTGGCGATGAGCAGTTCTTC. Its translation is CAIRSSGSGDEQFF.